What follows are 27 T cell receptor beta chains derived from one specimen sequenced in a study of control samples from healthy donors and cancer patients (dated by TCRdb to 2018 to 2020). Library generation was performed with the immunoSEQ multiplex PCR assay. TCRdb limited this immuneACCESS table to in-frame rearrangements with V and J called. A share of clones is missing; checked studies link under half to unresolved V genes, and the rest is unexplained. The sample table contains approximately 68,000 clones; only one count was recorded for over 80% of them. Around 14% of the sample is held by the ten biggest clonotypes. The sequenced sample consisted of blood. Receptors originate from a man aged 60-69 years in good health.

The chain links TRBV11-3 to TRBJ2-3; 13 bases agree with TRBD2. CDR1 and CDR2 (germline): SGHNT, YENEEA. With 4 bases clipped from V and 5 bases from J, the junction kept 6 bases outside the gene matches. The CDR3 loop spans 16 amino acids. In DNA, the CDR3 is TGTGCCAGCAGCTCAGGACTAGCGGGAGCGGGAGATACGCAGTATTTT. Translating it yields CASSSGLAGAGDTQYF. Using reference TRBV11-3 and TRBJ2-3 for the parts outside the CDR3, the full variable domain is EAGVVQSPRYKIIEKKQPVAFWCNPISGHNTLYWYLQNLGQGPELLIRYENEEAVDDSQLPKDRFSAERLKGVDSTLKIQPAELGDSAVYLCASSSGLAGAGDTQYFGPGTRLTVL.

This chain connects TRBV27 to TRBJ2-7; 7 bases map to TRBD1. The V and J ends lost 4 bases and 4 bases, in that order; junction bases with no gene match: 7. This CDR3 contains 14 residues. CDR1 is MNHEY, CDR2 SMNVEV, per germline (reference sequence). DNA of the CDR3: TGTGCCAGCAGTTCCTCTTCGGGACAGTACGAGCAGTACTTC. Its protein is CASSSSSGQYEQYF.

This chain links TRBV19 with TRBJ2-3; 15 bases agree with TRBD2. V lost 4 bases and J lost 8; bases outside the gene matches: 22. CDR1 and CDR2 (germline): LNHDA, SQIVND (reference sequence). The CDR3 spans 21 residues. The CDR3 nucleotides read TGTGCCAGTAGTACCCTAGGGGGACTAGCGGGAGGACCCCAGAGCCCGGGTACGCAGTATTTT. This sequence encodes CASSTLGGLAGGPQSPGTQYF.

The chain uses TRBV28 and TRBJ2-1, with 7 nucleotides matching TRBD2. The CDR3 covers 15 residues. Per the germline V gene, CDR1 is MDHEN and CDR2 is SYDVKM. The ends lost 5 bases at V and 8 bases at J; junction bases unmatched: 12. CDR3 loop: CASSTLGEGLYEQFF. CDR3 nucleotide sequence: TGTGCCAGCAGTACATTAGGGGAGGGCCTGTATGAGCAGTTCTTC.

This sequence joins TRBV4-1 and TRBJ2-3; D may match TRBD1 or TRBD2 (5 bases each). The CDR3 runs 16 residues. Germline V gene sequence: CDR1 MGHRA, CDR2 YSYEKL. Trimming took 3 bases from V and 0 from J, leaving 13 bases between them. As DNA, the CDR3 is TGCGCCAGCAGCCAGGGTTCGGGACGGAGCACAGATACGCAGTATTTT. Encoded protein: CASSQGSGRSTDTQYF.

This sequence joins TRBV11-2 and TRBJ2-3, with D possibly being TRBD2 (7 bases). In germline, CDR1 is SGHAT, CDR2 FQNNGV. Deletions cut 5 bases from V and 2 bases from J, with 11 bases between. CDR3 length: 14 amino acids. For the CDR3, the DNA is TGTGCCAGCAGCCTGGGGGGGCCCACAGATACGCAGTATTTT. Translation gives CASSLGGPTDTQYF. Full variable domain (missing parts from reference TRBV11-2 and TRBJ2-3): EAGVAQSPRYKIIEKRQSVAFWCNPISGHATLYWYQQILGQGPKLLIQFQNNGVVDDSQLPKDRFSAERLKGVDSTLKIQPAKLEDSAVYLCASSLGGPTDTQYFGPGTRLTVL.

J is TRBJ1-5 and V is TRBV3-1 (or the pseudogene TRBV3-2); D is perhaps TRBD1 (5 bases). The CDR3 consists of 12 residues. In germline, CDR1 is LGHDT, CDR2 YNNKEL (reference sequence). Between the trimmed V and J ends, which lost 4 bases and 7 bases, there was a span of 8 bases. In nucleotides, the CDR3 is TGTGCCAGCAGCCCGTGGGGGCAGCCCCAGCATTTT. Its protein product is CASSPWGQPQHF.

The chain is built from TRBV7-9 and TRBJ1-1; D remains unclear. CDR1 and CDR2 from the germline V gene are SEHNR and FQNEAQ (reference sequence). This CDR3 has 13 amino acids. The V gene lost 5 bases and the J gene lost 8 bases, with 15 bases spanning the gap. CDR3 protein: CASSQDAFEEAFF. CDR3 coding DNA: TGTGCCAGCAGCCAAGACGCCTTCGAAGAAGCTTTCTTT.

The gene calls are TRBV6-6 and TRBJ2-1, with D perhaps assigned TRBD1 or TRBD2 (5 bases each). V shed 1 base and J shed 9 bases, with 7 bases lying between them. The germline V gene encodes CDR1 MNHNY and CDR2 SVGAGI (reference sequence). This CDR3 comprises 12 residues. CDR3 in amino acids: CASSYYGTEQFF. As DNA, the CDR3 is TGTGCCAGCAGTTACTACGGGACTGAGCAGTTCTTC.

The sample holds one count of this clone. The chain recombines TRBV28 with TRBJ2-6; the D call may be TRBD1 or TRBD2 (5 bases each). Trimming removed 3 bases from V and 2 bases from J, with 8 bases in between. This CDR3 contains 15 residues. The germline V gene has CDR1 MDHEN and CDR2 SYDVKM. The CDR3 loop is CASSFEGTGANVLTF. CDR3 coding DNA: TGTGCCAGCAGTTTTGAGGGGACTGGGGCCAACGTCCTGACTTTC.

J is TRBJ2-3 and V is TRBV19; 10 positions agree with TRBD2. V lost 8 bases and J lost 1; bases outside the gene matches: 6. Germline V gene data show CDR1 as LNHDA and CDR2 as SQIVND (reference sequence). CDR3 length: 15 amino acids. The CDR3 sequence: CASHSSGRGTDTQYF. The CDR3 nucleotides are TGTGCCAGTCATTCTAGCGGGAGAGGCACAGATACGCAGTATTTT.

The chain uses TRBV6-5 and TRBJ2-3; TRBD2 agrees at 12 bases. Trimming took 5 bases from V and 5 from J; bases not matched to a gene: 5. Germline V gene sequence: CDR1 MNHEY, CDR2 SVGAGI. The CDR3 has 15 amino acids. The CDR3 region has the DNA TGTGCCAGCAGTACCCCTAGCGGGAGGGGAGATACGCAGTATTTT. Residues: CASSTPSGRGDTQYF.

This clone appeared once. This chain links TRBV11-1 with TRBJ2-3; 7 bases are shared with TRBD2. V was pared by 1 base and J by 2 bases, with 6 bases of the junction left unmatched. The CDR3 totals 16 residues. CDR1 and CDR2 (germline): SGHAT, FQDESV (reference sequence). CDR3 sequence: CASSLGSGRITDTQYF. The CDR3, as DNA: TGTGCCAGCAGCTTAGGTTCCGGGAGGATCACAGATACGCAGTATTTT.

The genes are TRBV5-1 and TRBJ2-7; 8 nucleotides match TRBD1. Germline CDR1 reads SGHRS; CDR2 reads YFSETQ. J was trimmed by 4 bases and V by 4 bases; bases with no gene match: 4. The CDR3 covers 13 residues. The CDR3 sequence: CASSPGGWYEQYF. DNA for the CDR3: TGCGCCAGCAGCCCAGGGGGCTGGTACGAGCAGTACTTC.

The J gene is TRBJ2-3, the V gene TRBV5-1; D is possibly TRBD1 (6 bases). There are 15 residues in the CDR3. Germline V gene lookup returns CDR1 SGHRS and CDR2 YFSETQ. The V gene lost 3 bases and the J gene lost 0 bases, with 11 bases spanning the gap. DNA for the CDR3: TGCGCCAGCAGCTCAACAGGGCATAGCACAGATACGCAGTATTTT. This encodes CASSSTGHSTDTQYF.

The J gene is TRBJ1-2, the V gene TRBV30; D is undetermined. The germline V gene encodes CDR1 GTSNPN and CDR2 SVGIG (reference sequence). The ends were cut back, 2 bases at V and 8 bases at J, with 21 bases in the middle. The length of the CDR3 is 15 residues. The CDR3 protein is CAWSRGAVASRGYTF. CDR3 DNA: TGTGCCTGGAGTCGAGGCGCAGTTGCGTCGAGAGGCTACACCTTC.

The sample holds a few counts of this clone. The V and J genes are TRBV29-1 and TRBJ2-1; 10 bases are shared with TRBD2. The CDR3 loop spans 14 amino acids. CDR1 is SQVTM, CDR2 ANQGSEA, per germline. The junction had 5 bases not matched to a gene; V was cut back by 6 bases and J by 3 bases. CDR3 protein: CSVQREGNYNEQFF. The CDR3 DNA follows: TGCAGCGTGCAGCGGGAGGGCAACTACAATGAGCAGTTCTTC.

The J gene is TRBJ1-2, the V gene TRBV6-5; D may be TRBD1 (6 bases). V was clipped by 7 bases and J by 2 bases, with 14 bases between them. CDR3 size: 14 residues. Germline CDR1 and CDR2: MNHEY and SVGAGI. CDR3 region: CASTLSQGNYGYTF. CDR3 coding DNA: TGTGCCAGCACCCTAAGTCAGGGGAACTATGGCTACACCTTC.

A few counts support this clone. The chain combines TRBV30 with TRBJ2-7; TRBD1 agrees at 11 bases. Germline CDR1 GTSNPN, CDR2 SVGIG (reference sequence). The CDR3 is 12 residues long. J lost 6 bases, V lost 5 bases, and 3 bases had no gene match. Here the CDR3 reads CAWRTGGGEQYF. CDR3 coding DNA: TGTGCCTGGCGGACAGGGGGCGGCGAGCAGTACTTC.

The chain uses TRBV15 and TRBJ2-3; 8 nucleotides match TRBD2. The V segment lost 1 base and the J segment 2 bases; nucleotides outside the gene matches: 5. The CDR3 runs to 16 residues. Germline V lookup: CDR1 LNHNV, CDR2 YYDKDF (reference sequence). As DNA, the CDR3 is TGTGCCACCAGCAGAGTGTTCGGGAGGGCCACAGATACGCAGTATTTT. Translated: CATSRVFGRATDTQYF. Based on the CDR3 plus reference TRBV15 and TRBJ2-3, the full variable domain is DAMVIQNPRYQVTQFGKPVTLSCSQTLNHNVMYWYQQKSSQAPKLLFHYYDKDFNNEADTPDNFQSRRPNTSFCFLDIRSPGLGDTAMYLCATSRVFGRATDTQYFGPGTRLTVL.

The V gene is TRBV28, the J gene TRBJ1-5, with D maybe TRBD1 (5 bases). V was clipped by 7 bases and J by 5 bases, with 18 bases between them. The CDR3 spans 15 residues. Germline CDR1 MDHEN, CDR2 SYDVKM. As DNA, the CDR3 is TGTGCCAGCACCACGCGGGGCCCATTCTATCAGCCCCAGCATTTT. Its translation is CASTTRGPFYQPQHF.

V is TRBV7-9 and J is TRBJ2-3; D is unresolved. Trimming shortened V by 1 base and J by 2 bases, and 16 bases separated the two germline ends. Germline-derived CDR1 and CDR2 are SEHNR and FQNEAQ (reference sequence). CDR3 length equals 17 residues. The CDR3 DNA is TGTGCCAGCAGCTTAGGGTCCACCCAAACTTACACAGATACGCAGTATTTT. Translated: CASSLGSTQTYTDTQYF.

The V gene is TRBV6-5, the J gene TRBJ2-1; D is unclear. This CDR3 is built from 14 residues. The V gene's germline CDR1 is MNHEY and CDR2 SVGAGI. V was pared by 8 bases and J by 3 bases, with 14 bases between. In nucleotides, the CDR3 is TGTGCCAGCTCCCGGGTGTCTAACTACAATGAGCAGTTCTTC. This translates into CASSRVSNYNEQFF.

The J gene is TRBJ2-5, the V gene TRBV18; 9 bases fit TRBD1. The germline V gene encodes CDR1 KGHSH and CDR2 LQKENI. J lost 5 bases, V lost 5 bases, and 6 bases had no gene match. This CDR3 has 14 residues. CDR3 DNA: TGTGCCAGCTCATCACAGGGGGCGCACGAGACCCAGTACTTC. This gives the protein CASSSQGAHETQYF. Looking up the rest from reference TRBV18 and TRBJ2-5 gives the full variable domain: NAGVMQNPRHLVRRRGQEARLRCSPMKGHSHVYWYRQLPEEGLKFMVYLQKENIIDESGMPKERFSAEFPKEGPSILRIQQVVRGDSAAYFCASSSQGAHETQYFGPGTRLLVL.

The DNA of the CDR3 is TGTGCCAGCAGTTTATGGACTGAAGCTTTCTTT. It translates to CASSLWTEAFF. This chain uses TRBV28 with TRBJ1-1; D remains unclear. Germline V gene lookup returns CDR1 MDHEN and CDR2 SYDVKM. This CDR3 has 11 residues. V dropped 0 bases and J dropped 5 bases, with 1 base sitting between them.

This clone was picked up one time. The chain combines TRBV28 with TRBJ1-2, with D perhaps matching TRBD1 (5 bases). The germline V and J ends were trimmed by 3 bases and 4 bases, with 15 bases remaining between them. The CDR3 spans 15 residues. Germline V gene lookup returns CDR1 MDHEN and CDR2 SYDVKM. Here the CDR3 DNA reads TGTGCCAGCAGTTTCGTGGGGACCGCATCCTATGGCTACACCTTC. It encodes CASSFVGTASYGYTF.

The CDR3 loop reads CASSLLRLNTEAFF. CDR3 in DNA: TGTGCCAGCAGTTTATTAAGGCTTAACACTGAAGCTTTCTTT. V and J are TRBV28 and TRBJ1-1; D unresolved. Germline assignment: CDR1 MDHEN and CDR2 SYDVKM. The CDR3 length is 14 residues. Trimming shortened V by 1 base and J by 2 bases, and 8 bases separated the two germline ends.